Shown below are 21 T cell receptor beta chains from a single sample sequenced in a study of T cell responses to AZD1222 COVID-19 vaccine. Generated by immunoSEQ multiplex PCR, the TCRdb table keeps only in-frame clones and is missing some. The table records roughly 130,000 clones, approximately 90% of them present only once. Sequencing was performed on peripheral blood, taken on day 0 of AZD1222 vaccination. The source of these receptors is an adult in good health.

Only a few counts were recorded for this clone. The chain carries TRBV7-3 and TRBJ2-2; D gene ambiguous. Germline CDR1 SGHTA, CDR2 FQGTGA. V shed 5 bases and J shed 6 bases, with 13 bases lying between them. This CDR3 is 14 amino acids long. The CDR3 here is CASSPPGLSGELFF. DNA of the CDR3: TGTGCCAGCAGCCCTCCGGGTTTATCCGGGGAGCTGTTTTTT.

The rearrangement links TRBV4-1 to TRBJ1-5, with D hard to call. The CDR3 spans 14 residues. CDR1 is MGHRA and CDR2 is YSYEKL in the germline V gene. The V end lost 1 base, the J end lost 4 bases, and 8 bases lay between the germline ends. The DNA of the CDR3 is TGCGCCAGCAGCCAAGGTTGGGGAAATCAGCCCCAGCATTTT. This codes for CASSQGWGNQPQHF.

The chain has TRBV2 and TRBJ1-3, with D unclear. There are 15 residues in the CDR3. Deletions cut 0 bases from V and 1 base from J, with 7 bases between. The germline V gene encodes CDR1 SNHLY and CDR2 FYNNEI. The CDR3 DNA follows: TGTGCCAGCAGTGAAGCGCGAGGATCTGGAAACACCATATATTTT. This codes for CASSEARGSGNTIYF.

This sequence joins TRBV28 and TRBJ1-1; D remains unclear. The CDR3 is made up of 14 amino acids. Trimming shortened V by 2 bases and J by 4 bases, and 11 bases separated the two germline ends. The V gene's germline CDR1 is MDHEN and CDR2 SYDVKM. The CDR3 DNA is TGTGCCAGCAGTTTAAATGGTTGGGGCACTGAAGCTTTCTTT. Translating gives CASSLNGWGTEAFF. Supplemented by reference TRBV28 and TRBJ1-1, the full variable domain reads DVKVTQSSRYLVKRTGEKVFLECVQDMDHENMFWYRQDPGLGLRLIYFSYDVKMKEKGDIPEGYSVSREKKERFSLILESASTNQTSMYLCASSLNGWGTEAFFGQGTRLTVV.

V usage is TRBV4-3 and J usage is TRBJ2-3; weak D call: TRBD1 (6 bases). Trimming left V 3 bases short and J 4 bases short, with 11 bases between. CDR3 length: 14 residues. Germline CDR1 reads LGHNA; CDR2 reads YSLEER. CDR3 sequence: CASSHEQGSDTQYF. The CDR3 nucleotides read TGCGCCAGCAGCCACGAACAGGGTTCAGATACGCAGTATTTT.

The V call is TRBV6-5, the J call TRBJ2-5; TRBD1 agrees at 7 bases. The CDR3 runs to 13 residues. V shed 6 bases and J 4 bases; nucleotides not matched to a gene: 5. Per the germline V gene, CDR1 is MNHEY and CDR2 is SVGAGI. The CDR3 is CASRTTGSETQYF. The CDR3 nucleotides are TGTGCCAGCAGGACGACAGGGTCAGAGACCCAGTACTTC.

The rearrangement uses TRBV5-4 and TRBJ2-3; 8 bases agree with TRBD1. The CDR3 runs 14 residues. Trimming removed 6 bases from V and 5 bases from J; junction bases left unmatched: 8. Germline V gives CDR1 SGHNT, CDR2 YYREEE (reference sequence). The CDR3 protein is CASTPSGGIDTQYF. CDR3 bases: TGTGCCAGCACCCCGTCAGGGGGCATAGATACGCAGTATTTT.

The chain joins TRBV10-2 to TRBJ2-4; tentatively, D is TRBD2 (6 bases). The V end was cut by 7 bases, the J end by 8 bases, with 15 bases between. The CDR3 contains 13 residues. CDR1 and CDR2 from the germline V gene are WSHSY and SAAADI. The CDR3 DNA is TGCGCCAGCACCCGACTAGGAGGGGACATTCAGTACTTC. Its translation is CASTRLGGDIQYF.

V and J are TRBV7-3 and TRBJ2-1; 9 bases are shared with TRBD2. CDR1 and CDR2 from the germline V gene are SGHTA and FQGTGA. This CDR3 contains 14 residues. V shed 2 bases and J 9 bases; nucleotides not matched to a gene: 5. The CDR3 is CASSLGAGGGEQFF. The CDR3 DNA is TGTGCCAGCAGCTTAGGCGCGGGAGGGGGTGAGCAGTTCTTC.

The chain has TRBV5-5 and TRBJ2-1; 10 nucleotides align to TRBD2. The V segment lost 0 bases and the J segment 10 bases; nucleotides outside the gene matches: 1. This CDR3 is 13 amino acids long. Germline assignment: CDR1 SGHKS and CDR2 YYEKEE (reference sequence). In DNA, the CDR3 is TGTGCCAGCAGCTTGGTTAGCGGGGGGGAGCAGTTCTTC. Translated: CASSLVSGGEQFF.

This clone has only a few counts. The chain is built from TRBV30 and TRBJ2-4, with a possible D match to TRBD1 (5 bases). Germline V gene sequence: CDR1 GTSNPN, CDR2 SVGIG (reference sequence). This CDR3 contains 13 residues. With 5 bases removed from V and 6 bases from J, the gap between germline ends came to 14 bases. Written as DNA, the CDR3 is TGTGCCTGGCGGACGACAGCAACAAACATTCAGTACTTC. Its protein is CAWRTTATNIQYF. Based on the CDR3 plus reference TRBV30 and TRBJ2-4, the full variable domain is SQTIHQWPATLVQPVGSPLSLECTVEGTSNPNLYWYRQAAGRGLQLLFYSVGIGQISSEVPQNLSASRPQDRQFILSSKKLLLSDSGFYLCAWRTTATNIQYFGAGTRLSVL.

This chain uses TRBV11-2 with TRBJ2-7; a possible D gene is TRBD2 (7 bases). Germline V gene sequence: CDR1 SGHAT, CDR2 FQNNGV. Deletions cut 1 base from V and 1 base from J, with 11 bases between. The CDR3 runs to 15 residues. CDR3 amino acids: CASSLVRGASYEQYF. The CDR3 nucleotides read TGTGCCAGCAGCTTAGTCCGGGGGGCGTCCTACGAGCAGTACTTC. Complete variable domain (other parts from reference TRBV11-2 and TRBJ2-7): EAGVAQSPRYKIIEKRQSVAFWCNPISGHATLYWYQQILGQGPKLLIQFQNNGVVDDSQLPKDRFSAERLKGVDSTLKIQPAKLEDSAVYLCASSLVRGASYEQYFGPGTRLTVT.

The chain employs TRBV2 and TRBJ2-3; D possibly corresponds to TRBD2 (5 bases). Germline V gene sequence: CDR1 SNHLY, CDR2 FYNNEI. CDR3 length: 14 amino acids. V was pared by 7 bases and J by 0 bases, with 11 bases between. The CDR3 region is CASTPRRSTDTQYF. The CDR3 bases are TGTGCCAGCACCCCCCGGAGGAGCACAGATACGCAGTATTTT.

This clone was counted between two and nine times. The rearrangement uses TRBV28 and TRBJ2-1, with D perhaps given as TRBD1 or TRBD2 (5 bases each). Trimming cost V 4 bases and J 5 bases, with 12 bases left between them. Per the germline V gene, CDR1 is MDHEN and CDR2 is SYDVKM. CDR3 length: 14 residues. CDR3 nucleotides: TGTGCCAGCAGTTCAGGGAGTGAGGACAATGAGCAGTTCTTC. This codes for CASSSGSEDNEQFF. The variable domain in full, with the rest retrieved from reference TRBV28 and TRBJ2-1, is DVKVTQSSRYLVKRTGEKVFLECVQDMDHENMFWYRQDPGLGLRLIYFSYDVKMKEKGDIPEGYSVSREKKERFSLILESASTNQTSMYLCASSSGSEDNEQFFGPGTRLTVL.

The J gene is TRBJ1-1, the V gene TRBV19, with a tentative D call TRBD1 (5 bases). V shed 5 bases and J shed 1 base, with 14 bases lying between them. This CDR3 region has 15 residues. CDR1 LNHDA and CDR2 SQIVND come from the germline V gene (reference sequence). CDR3 residues: CASSPSGFPNTEAFF. The DNA of the CDR3 is TGTGCCAGTAGTCCCTCAGGGTTCCCGAACACTGAAGCTTTCTTT.

This chain connects TRBV2 to TRBJ1-2; D is possibly TRBD1 (5 bases). The CDR3 is 14 amino acids. Germline assignment: CDR1 SNHLY and CDR2 FYNNEI. Trimming shortened V by 8 bases and J by 8 bases, and 21 bases separated the two germline ends. DNA for the CDR3: TGTGCCAGCGGCGAAGAGCCGCAATGGGGGGGCTACACCTTC. Translation gives CASGEEPQWGGYTF.

The chain recombines TRBV10-3 with TRBJ1-5; no firm D call. CDR3 size: 16 residues. The germline V gene has CDR1 ENHRY and CDR2 SYGVKD. V was trimmed by 2 bases and J by 5 bases, leaving 16 bases between them. The CDR3, as DNA: TGTGCCATCAGTGAGAGTATTGCGATAGGGCATCAGCCCCAGCATTTT. Translated: CAISESIAIGHQPQHF.

The rearrangement uses TRBV7-3 and TRBJ1-1; 7 bases agree with TRBD1. Germline V gene data show CDR1 as SGHTA and CDR2 as FQGTGA. CDR3 length: 13 residues. Trimming took 6 bases from V and 6 from J; bases not matched to a gene: 7. The CDR3 sequence is CASSPTGVAEAFF. CDR3 nucleotides: TGTGCCAGCAGTCCTACAGGGGTCGCTGAAGCTTTCTTT. Based on the CDR3 plus reference TRBV7-3 and TRBJ1-1, the full variable domain is GAGVSQTPSNKVTEKGKYVELRCDPISGHTALYWYRQSLGQGPEFLIYFQGTGAADDSGLPNDRFFAVRPEGSVSTLKIQRTERGDSAVYLCASSPTGVAEAFFGQGTRLTVV.

The chain combines TRBV18 with TRBJ1-5; D gene unclear. The germline CDR1 and CDR2 sequences are KGHSH and LQKENI. Trimming pared 3 bases from V and 3 bases from J, leaving 15 bases between. The CDR3 runs to 16 residues. Here the CDR3 DNA reads TGTGCCAGCTCACCTTCGGCAGGCACGGTCAATCAGCCCCAGCATTTT. It codes for CASSPSAGTVNQPQHF.

J is TRBJ2-2 and V is TRBV6-5; no firm D call. V gave up 3 bases and J gave up 6 bases, with 11 bases separating them. The germline CDR1 and CDR2 sequences are MNHEY and SVGAGI. The CDR3 has 14 amino acids. CDR3 sequence (DNA): TGTGCCAGCAGTTATTTTAAGGATGCCGGGGAGCTGTTTTTT. Protein product: CASSYFKDAGELFF.

The chain carries TRBV7-8 and TRBJ2-3; 12 bases agree with TRBD2. CDR1 SGHVS and CDR2 FQNEAQ come from the germline V gene. Trimming took 5 bases from V and 3 from J; bases not matched to a gene: 6. The CDR3 extends over 16 amino acids. In DNA, the CDR3 is TGTGCCAGCAGCCCTGTCGGACTAGCGGGGACAGATACGCAGTATTTT. This sequence encodes CASSPVGLAGTDTQYF.